Listed below are T cell receptor beta chains from one sample, sequenced in a study of blood T cell repertoires in COVID-19. The method was immunoSEQ multiplex PCR; TCRdb's version includes in-frame clones alone and lacks a portion of them. The sample holds around 83,000 clones, around nine tenths seen once. The sequenced sample was peripheral blood. Receptor source: a man of 80 years or more with active or convalescent COVID-19. Each CDR3 is given with its conserved first and last residue. A D gene is named only where the DNA matches it firmly. The size entry is marked missing in some rows and otherwise reads once, few, many or a size class.

TRBD2	15	-	TRBJ2-5	TRBV7-2	CASSFIAGNQETQYF
-	13	-	TRBJ2-1	TRBV5-1	CASSLRGRNEQFF
-	15	-	TRBJ2-3	TRBV19	CASTDLNGHTDTQYF
TRBD1	16	-	TRBJ1-2	TRBV10-1	CASSDYTGTGTYGYTF
TRBD1	15	few	TRBJ2-1	TRBV25-1	CASSLPGQGVNEQFF
-	12	once	TRBJ2-2	TRBV12-3/TRBV12-4	CASSPLDGELFF
TRBD1	15	once	TRBJ2-2	TRBV11-3	CASSRRTGETGELFF
-	13	-	TRBJ1-5	TRBV30	CAWNRGLNQPQHF
-	13	-	TRBJ2-5	TRBV10-3	CAIRPEALETQYF
TRBD1	15	-	TRBJ2-2	TRBV5-1	CASSWTGANTGELFF
TRBD1	15	once	TRBJ2-3	TRBV7-2	CASSPWDRGLDTQYF
TRBD2	17	-	TRBJ2-5	TRBV5-1	CASSKTSGSFGEETQYF
TRBD1	14	-	TRBJ1-1	TRBV27	CASSLLGGQTEAFF
-	16	-	TRBJ1-2	TRBV4-2	CASSQDKLGINYGYTF
TRBD1	17	-	TRBJ1-5	TRBV4-1	CASSPGQGAVGNQPQHF
-	15	few	TRBJ1-3	TRBV28	CASSQRQGRPDTIYF
-	15	-	TRBJ2-3	TRBV7-9	CASSPQGTSTDTQYF
TRBD1	16	-	TRBJ1-6	TRBV6-1	CASSEAETGYNSPLHF
-	14	-	TRBJ1-5	TRBV19	CASSMGGRFQPQHF
-	16	-	TRBJ1-3	TRBV19	CASSIWTAGSGNTIYF
TRBD2	16	-	TRBJ2-3	TRBV11-1	CASSLGLAGFTDTQYF
TRBD2	13	-	TRBJ2-5	TRBV29-1	CSAGGTTQETQYF
-	14	-	TRBJ1-1	TRBV2	CATAPHADDTEAFF
-	14	few	TRBJ1-5	TRBV18	CASSLGGGNQPQHF
TRBD1	15	-	TRBJ2-2	TRBV6-5	CASSYPGTATGELFF
-	12	once	TRBJ2-5	TRBV27	CASIGVGETQYF
TRBD1	14	-	TRBJ2-1	TRBV6-5	CASKDRGPYNEQFF
-	14	once	TRBJ1-3	TRBV18	CASSPVVSGNTIYF
TRBD1	12	-	TRBJ2-3	TRBV5-1	CASHRGADTQYF
-	17	-	TRBJ1-5	TRBV28	CASSPSGGAYSNQPQHF
TRBD1	12	-	TRBJ1-2	TRBV12-3/TRBV12-4	CASSPGGYGYTF
TRBD2	17	-	TRBJ2-3	TRBV6-1	CASSDGLAGVGTDTQYF
-	14	-	TRBJ2-1	TRBV19	CASSGTRRGNEQFF
-	13	-	TRBJ1-2	TRBV2	CASRAELNYGYTF
TRBD1	16	-	TRBJ1-4	TRBV6-1	CASSAAGGRGREKLFF
-	15	-	TRBJ1-2	TRBV6-1	CASSSPRNANYGYTF
TRBD1	13	-	TRBJ2-3	TRBV29-1	CSSSGTGTDTQYF
-	14	-	TRBJ1-5	TRBV6-5	CASSREGLMAPQHF
-	13	-	TRBJ1-5	TRBV28	CASSTLESQPQHF
TRBD2	17	-	TRBJ2-3	TRBV28	CASRPAGLAVSTDTQYF
-	16	-	TRBJ2-5	TRBV5-1	CASSLFEGVGKETQYF
-	17	-	TRBJ2-3	TRBV7-2	CASSLKLLAESTDTQYF
-	14	few	TRBJ1-5	TRBV6-6	CASSYPGSNQPQHF
TRBD1	14	-	TRBJ1-2	TRBV5-1	CASSLPGQGTGYTF
-	16	-	TRBJ2-5	TRBV6-1	CASSEWFGRNQETQYF
-	14	-	TRBJ1-1	TRBV19	CASTAGGGSTEAFF